Listed below are T cell receptor beta chains from one sample, sequenced in a study of T cell repertoires in ileal Crohn's disease. Using immunoSEQ multiplex PCR, the repertoire was profiled, and TCRdb retains in-frame clones only, with some absent. This repertoire shows around 13,000 clones, about 70% found once; its top ten account for under 10%. The material sequenced was ileal tissue. The receptor source for this set is an adult with Crohn's disease. Each CDR3 is given with its conserved first and last residue. Fields, in order: V gene, J gene, clone size, CDR3 protein. Clone size is stated in some rows and not others, as once, few, many or a class when expanded.

TRBV5-1	TRBJ1-4	few	CASRPASTNEKLFF
TRBV27	TRBJ1-3	few	CASITSSGNTIYF
TRBV5-1	TRBJ2-7	few	CASSSWDIGTYEQYF
TRBV11-2	TRBJ1-5	-	CASSPGWGQPQHF
TRBV29-1	TRBJ2-7	once	CSVSGDNEQYF
TRBV28	TRBJ2-7	few	CASGGEGAPFGGEQYF
TRBV7-9	TRBJ1-1	-	CASSSAGVTEAFF
TRBV7-9	TRBJ1-2	-	CASSSVGYTF
TRBV28	TRBJ1-6	-	CASSPAAGGGSYNSPLHF
TRBV5-1	TRBJ1-2	-	CASSLEGRNYGYTF
TRBV29-1	TRBJ1-1	-	CSATVLDTEAFF
TRBV10-3	TRBJ1-4	-	CAISEQQPNEKLFF
TRBV2	TRBJ2-2	-	CASRAGSAGELFF
TRBV4-2	TRBJ2-7	-	CASSLRLAGGPTDEQYF
TRBV27	TRBJ1-5	medium-sized	CASSLTGQGDSNQPQHF
TRBV29-1	TRBJ2-2	-	CSVGEGGSAPGELFF
TRBV4-1	TRBJ2-2	medium-sized	CASSQDNGGDTGELFF
TRBV5-1	TRBJ1-4	-	CASSLGPAGLNEKLFF
TRBV15	TRBJ2-1	-	CATTRSGTGNNEQFF
TRBV27	TRBJ1-1	-	CASSINTEAFF
TRBV6-6	TRBJ1-1	-	CASTRQGYTEAFF
TRBV4-1	TRBJ1-4	-	CASSQVSGTVGEKLFF
TRBV29-1	TRBJ2-1	-	CSVEGNSGDNNEQFF
TRBV19	TRBJ2-3	-	CASSTLQGMGGTDTQYF
TRBV28	TRBJ1-2	-	CASSSQGTVNYGYTF
TRBV5-1	TRBJ2-2	-	CASSLDGQGAGELFF
TRBV5-4	TRBJ1-4	-	CASSLETGGIEKLFF
TRBV7-9	TRBJ2-3	few	CASSKAGDSSTDTQYF
TRBV6-1	TRBJ1-2	-	CASSEATGQGVNYGYTF
TRBV30	TRBJ2-1	-	CAWSGGSDEQFF
TRBV7-3	TRBJ2-2	-	CASSLQRNTGELFF
TRBV4-1	TRBJ2-2	-	CASSLGETGELFF